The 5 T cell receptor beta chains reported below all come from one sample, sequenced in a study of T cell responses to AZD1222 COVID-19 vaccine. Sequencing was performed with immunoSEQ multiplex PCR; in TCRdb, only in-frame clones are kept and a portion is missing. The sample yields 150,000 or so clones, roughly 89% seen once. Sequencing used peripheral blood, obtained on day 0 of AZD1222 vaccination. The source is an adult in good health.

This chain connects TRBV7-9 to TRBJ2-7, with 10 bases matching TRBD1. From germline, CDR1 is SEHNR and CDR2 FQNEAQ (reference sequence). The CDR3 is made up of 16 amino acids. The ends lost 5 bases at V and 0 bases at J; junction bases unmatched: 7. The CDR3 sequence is CASSNWDRGSSYEQYF. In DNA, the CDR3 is TGTGCCAGCAGCAACTGGGACAGGGGAAGCTCCTACGAGCAGTACTTC.

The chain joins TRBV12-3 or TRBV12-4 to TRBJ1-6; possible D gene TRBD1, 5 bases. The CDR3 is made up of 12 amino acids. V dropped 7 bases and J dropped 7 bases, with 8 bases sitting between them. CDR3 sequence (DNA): TGTGCCAGCAAGGGGTCAAATTCACCCCTCCACTTT. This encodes CASKGSNSPLHF.

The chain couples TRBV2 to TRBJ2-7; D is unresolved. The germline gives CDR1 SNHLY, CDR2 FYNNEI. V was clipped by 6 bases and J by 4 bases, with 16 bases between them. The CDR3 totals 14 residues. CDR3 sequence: CASSLTRLDYEQYF. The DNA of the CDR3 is TGTGCCAGCAGCCTGACACGTCTCGATTACGAGCAGTACTTC.

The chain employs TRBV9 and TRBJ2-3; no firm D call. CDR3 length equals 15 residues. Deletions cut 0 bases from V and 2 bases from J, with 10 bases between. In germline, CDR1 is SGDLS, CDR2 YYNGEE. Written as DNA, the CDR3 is TGTGCCAGCAGCGTAGTTCCCGATCCCACAGATACGCAGTATTTT. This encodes CASSVVPDPTDTQYF.

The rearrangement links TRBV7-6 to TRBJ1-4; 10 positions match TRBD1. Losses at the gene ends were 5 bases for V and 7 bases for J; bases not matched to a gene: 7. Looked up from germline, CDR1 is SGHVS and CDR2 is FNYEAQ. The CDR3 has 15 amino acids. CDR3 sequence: CASSAGTGEVEKLFF. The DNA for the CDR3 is TGTGCCAGCAGCGCCGGGACAGGGGAGGTTGAAAAACTGTTTTTT.